These 4 T cell receptor beta chains were sequenced from one sample in a study of blood T cells in healthy people across ages. With a J-beta primer mix and a sample-barcoded 5' primer, a second PCR ran 7 to 11 cycles. TCRdb reprocessed the 5' RACE reads with MiXCR, giving one entry per CDR3 protein. The sample lists 1.5 million to 2 million distinct CDR3 sequences, roughly 32% occurring once. The specimen was blood. The receptors derive from a woman younger than 45 in good health.

V is TRBV5-6 and J is TRBJ2-5, with TRBD2 identical over 11 bases. The V gene's germline CDR1 is SGHDT and CDR2 YYEEEE. The CDR3 extends over 20 amino acids. The J segment lost 0 bases and the V segment lost 3 bases, leaving 16 bases of the junction unmatched. As DNA, the CDR3 is TGTGCCAGCAGCTATCGAACTAGCGGGGGAACATCCTTGTACCAAGAGACCCAGTACTTC. Encoded protein: CASSYRTSGGTSLYQETQYF.

This clonotype turned up a few times. The chain recombines TRBV4-1 with TRBJ2-2; 7 bases are shared with TRBD1. This CDR3 contains 17 residues. V shed 0 bases and J 1 base; nucleotides not matched to a gene: 5. CDR1 and CDR2 (germline): MGHRA, YSYEKL. The CDR3 loop is CASSQDETGWNTGELFF. The CDR3 region has the DNA TGCGCCAGCAGCCAAGATGAGACAGGGTGGAACACCGGGGAGCTGTTTTTT.

The J gene is TRBJ2-1, the V gene TRBV7-9, with D hard to call. The germline V gene has CDR1 SEHNR and CDR2 FQNEAQ (reference sequence). CDR3 length equals 16 residues. Deletions cut 5 bases from V and 0 bases from J, with 14 bases between. The CDR3 DNA sequence: TGTGCCAGCAGCCATAGGACGTGGAGCTCCTACAATGAGCAGTTCTTC. It encodes CASSHRTWSSYNEQFF.

This clonotype was seen only a few times. The chain recombines TRBV5-1 with TRBJ2-1; 12 bases map to TRBD2. J was trimmed by 3 bases and V by 4 bases; bases with no gene match: 20. There are 21 residues in the CDR3. The germline V gene encodes CDR1 SGHRS and CDR2 YFSETQ. CDR3 bases: TGCGCCAGCAGCCCTATTCCGGGGGAGACCTGGACTAGCGGGAACTACAATGAGCAGTTCTTC. As protein: CASSPIPGETWTSGNYNEQFF.